Sequencing of this TCR beta chain was carried out in a study of T cells in Graves' hyperthyroidism and ophthalmopathy. Study background: The authors collected peripheral blood at initial diagnosis, before any treatment. Findings and limits, study-wide: Ophthalmopathy stood apart from stable hyperthyroidism in a 13 V-J model. Within blood appeared most thyroid clonotypes that had expanded above 0.001.

CDR3 length equals 14 residues. The germline V and J ends were trimmed by 5 bases and 2 bases, with 13 bases remaining between them. Germline V gene sequence: CDR1 MNHEY, CDR2 SMNVEV (reference sequence). Amplified TCR beta CDR3 regions derived from RNA transcripts. A set of HTBI primers served as the primers for a first-round RT-PCR of the TCR CDR3. TCRdb reprocessed the multiplex PCR reads via MiXCR and lists one record per CDR3 protein. The sample records hundreds of thousands of distinct CDR3 sequences, around 25% being singletons. This clonotype was counted at least ten times. The antigen is undetermined. The authors took PBMCs from 10 ml fresh peripheral blood.

The sequencing input was blood. The genes are TRBV27 and TRBJ2-7; D uncertain. The sequence came from a woman between 40 and 50 years old with Graves' ophthalmopathy. The CDR3 region is CASSPTTQPYEQYF. The CDR3 DNA is TGTGCCAGCAGTCCGACCACACAGCCCTACGAGCAGTACTTC.